The 30 T cell receptor beta chains below come from one sample, sequenced in a study of CD8 T cells in ankylosing spondylitis (dated by TCRdb to between 2016 and 2019). Library method: 5' RACE. The data were produced on an Illumina HiSeq 2500. The public reads were quality trimmed at Q25 with fastp and then assembled into clones with MiXCR by TCRdb, keeping productive beta chains. Each CDR3 protein appears once, grouped with its most common genes and DNA. This sample is represented by 310,000 or so distinct CDR3 sequences; 15% to 20% of them were singletons. Jointly, the top ten make up 7.5% to 9% of the sample. The sequencing input was blood, either unsorted or a sorted T cell fraction (not recorded which). These receptors were obtained from a male donor with ankylosing spondylitis or in good health (not recorded which).

This clonotype was recorded many times. The gene calls are TRBV10-2 and TRBJ1-1; D may be TRBD1 (5 bases). Trimming pared 8 bases from V and 2 bases from J, leaving 15 bases between. Germline-derived CDR1 and CDR2 are WSHSY and SAAADI. There are 14 residues in the CDR3. CDR3 region: CASSVGAQNTEAFF. The CDR3 DNA reads as TGCGCCAGCTCTGTCGGGGCCCAAAACACTGAAGCTTTCTTT.

This clonotype was detected only a few times. The chain has TRBV5-1 and TRBJ1-5, with a tentative D call TRBD1 (6 bases). V lost 3 bases and J lost 4, with 8 bases in between. The CDR3 totals 13 residues. The germline V gene encodes CDR1 SGHRS and CDR2 YFSETQ. The CDR3 is CASSWDKNQPQHF. The CDR3 DNA is TGCGCCAGCAGCTGGGACAAGAATCAGCCCCAGCATTTT.

The chain carries TRBV5-1 and TRBJ2-1; the D gene is possibly TRBD2 (5 bases). Germline loops: CDR1 SGHRS, CDR2 YFSETQ. CDR3 length equals 15 residues. V lost 1 base, J lost 10 bases, and 18 bases lay in between. CDR3 sequence: CASSLQVLGGGEQFF. The CDR3, as DNA: TGCGCCAGCAGCTTGCAGGTCCTAGGAGGAGGCGAGCAGTTCTTC.

This clonotype has ten or more counts. The rearrangement joins TRBV29-1 to TRBJ2-5; D ambiguous. This CDR3 is 12 amino acids long. V was pared by 6 bases and J by 5 bases, with 13 bases between. Germline CDR1 reads SQVTM; CDR2 reads ANQGSEA. The CDR3 region has the DNA TGCAGCGTACCACAGCTAGGGGAGACCCAGTACTTC. This sequence encodes CSVPQLGETQYF.

The V and J genes are TRBV30 and TRBJ1-1; D perhaps matches TRBD1 (5 bases). Per the germline V gene, CDR1 is GTSNPN and CDR2 is SVGIG (reference sequence). V lost 4 bases to trimming and J lost 7 bases, with 13 bases between them. The CDR3 has 12 residues. This CDR3 is CAWKDTGSEAFF. In nucleotides, the CDR3 is TGTGCCTGGAAGGACACCGGGAGTGAAGCTTTCTTT.

This chain joins TRBV11-2 and TRBJ2-3; D gene uncertain. Trimming stripped 4 bases from V and 2 bases from J, with 13 bases between. The CDR3 runs 15 residues. Germline CDR1 SGHAT, CDR2 FQNNGV. The CDR3 loop reads CASSSRTDFTDTQYF. The CDR3, as DNA: TGTGCCAGCAGCTCCCGGACGGATTTCACAGATACGCAGTATTTT.

This sequence joins TRBV21-1 and TRBJ1-6. TRBV21-1 is tagged as a pseudogene. The CDR3 totals 14 residues. The CDR3 loop reads CASSSRTYNSPLHF. The CDR3 DNA is TGTGCCAGCAGCAGTCGGACCTATAATTCACCCCTCCACTTT.

Only one count was recorded for this clonotype. The J gene is TRBJ2-2, the V gene TRBV30; D gene ambiguous. With 2 bases removed from V and 4 bases from J, the gap between germline ends came to 11 bases. Germline lookup yields CDR1 GTSNPN and CDR2 SVGIG (reference sequence). The CDR3 covers 14 residues. CDR3 DNA sequence: TGTGCCTGGAGTCCAGTCAGGATCACCGGGGAGCTGTTTTTT. Translation: CAWSPVRITGELFF.

This clonotype was found a few times. DNA of the CDR3: TGTGCCAGCAGCCAAAGGGAGCAAGAGACCCAGTACTTC. Encoded protein: CASSQREQETQYF. The chain uses TRBV4-2 and TRBJ2-5; D is perhaps TRBD2 (5 bases). In germline, CDR1 is LGHNA, CDR2 YNFKEQ. The length of the CDR3 is 13 residues. V shed 2 bases and J shed 2 bases, with 6 bases lying between them.

The chain carries TRBV29-1 and TRBJ2-3; D gene uncertain. The germline V gene has CDR1 SQVTM and CDR2 ANQGSEA. This CDR3 has 13 amino acids. V dropped 4 bases and J dropped 9 bases, with 17 bases sitting between them. The CDR3 DNA reads as TGCAGCGTTGTGGGCCTGGCGAGAGGCACGCAGTATTTT. Translated, it gives CSVVGLARGTQYF.

This chain uses TRBV2 with TRBJ2-1; D possibly corresponds to TRBD2 (5 bases). The CDR3 spans 13 residues. Trimming left V 4 bases short and J 9 bases short, with 13 bases between. Germline CDR1 reads SNHLY; CDR2 reads FYNNEI. CDR3 DNA sequence: TGTGCCAGCAGTGGGCAGAGGGCCGGTGAGCAGTTCTTC. This translates into CASSGQRAGEQFF.

This clonotype was counted a few times. The rearrangement joins TRBV5-1 to TRBJ1-5; 10 bases are a match to TRBD1. CDR1 SGHRS and CDR2 YFSETQ come from the germline V gene. J lost 3 bases, V lost 4 bases, and 4 bases had no gene match. The CDR3 covers 15 residues. DNA of the CDR3: TGCGCCAGCAGCACGACAGGGGGCTTCAATCAGCCCCAGCATTTT. Residues: CASSTTGGFNQPQHF. Full variable domain (rest looked up from reference TRBV5-1 and TRBJ1-5): KAGVTQTPRYLIKTRGQQVTLSCSPISGHRSVSWYQQTPGQGLQFLFEYFSETQRNKGNFPGRFSGRQFSNSRSEMNVSTLELGDSALYLCASSTTGGFNQPQHFGDGTRLSIL.

The chain has TRBV7-2 and TRBJ1-5; no clear D. The ends were cut back, 1 base at V and 4 bases at J, with 8 bases in the middle. The germline V gene encodes CDR1 SGHTA and CDR2 FQGNSA. This CDR3 has 14 amino acids. The CDR3 bases are TGTGCCAGCAGCTTAGGGACGGCAAATCAGCCCCAGCATTTT. Translating gives CASSLGTANQPQHF.

There are a few counts of this clonotype. The chain recombines TRBV2 with TRBJ2-1, with D tentatively TRBD1 (7 bases). CDR1 SNHLY and CDR2 FYNNEI come from the germline V gene. The ends were cut back, 7 bases at V and 8 bases at J, with 18 bases in the middle. This CDR3 has 14 amino acids. The CDR3 spells CASNRQGGGDEQFF. The CDR3 DNA reads as TGTGCCAGCAACCGACAGGGAGGAGGGGATGAGCAGTTCTTC.

The chain couples TRBV7-9 to TRBJ2-3; 9 bases are shared with TRBD2. V dropped 5 bases and J dropped 1; count of bases not matched to a gene: 7. CDR1 and CDR2 (germline): SEHNR, FQNEAQ (reference sequence). This CDR3 has 16 amino acids. The CDR3 DNA reads as TGTGCCAGCAGCCAGTTGGCTAGCGGGGGCACAGATACGCAGTATTTT. This codes for CASSQLASGGTDTQYF.

This chain links TRBV5-1 with TRBJ2-5; 7 bases align to TRBD1. The CDR3 spans 15 residues. V shed 4 bases and J 3 bases; nucleotides not matched to a gene: 9. Per germline, CDR1 SGHRS and CDR2 YFSETQ. CDR3 residues: CASSPTGLGEETQYF. For the CDR3, the DNA is TGCGCCAGCAGCCCGACAGGGTTAGGGGAAGAGACCCAGTACTTC.

The V and J genes are TRBV29-1 and TRBJ2-5; possible D gene TRBD2, 5 bases. CDR3 length: 13 amino acids. V lost 7 bases and J lost 2, with 14 bases in between. CDR1 is SQVTM and CDR2 is ANQGSEA in the germline V gene. DNA of the CDR3: TGCAGCGGTAGAGAACCGGGACAAGAGACCCAGTACTTC. Its translation is CSGREPGQETQYF.

In this sample, this clonotype turned up many times. V is TRBV29-1 and J is TRBJ2-1; either TRBD1 or TRBD2 may fit D (5 bases each). Germline-derived CDR1 and CDR2 are SQVTM and ANQGSEA. The length of the CDR3 is 13 residues. V was clipped by 5 bases and J by 7 bases, with 15 bases between them. The DNA for the CDR3 is TGCAGCGTTCTCGGGGCAGGGCGGAATGAGCAGTTCTTC. This encodes CSVLGAGRNEQFF.

This clonotype has at least ten counts. The chain uses TRBV12-3 or TRBV12-4 and TRBJ2-1, with 7 bases matching TRBD2. The CDR3 consists of 14 residues. V shed 7 bases and J 8 bases; nucleotides not matched to a gene: 11. The CDR3, as DNA: TGTGCCAGCATGCCTAGCGGCCCTAGGCATGAGCAGTTCTTC. The encoded protein is CASMPSGPRHEQFF.

In its sample, this clonotype was seen a few times. CDR3 sequence: CASSRAGTGGFVPEKLFF. Here the CDR3 DNA reads TGTGCCAGCAGCCGCGCCGGGACAGGGGGCTTTGTGCCTGAAAAACTGTTTTTT. The chain combines TRBV3-1 with TRBJ1-4; TRBD1 matches 12 bases. CDR1 LGHDT and CDR2 YNNKEL come from the germline V gene (reference sequence). This CDR3 contains 18 residues. V was clipped by 4 bases and J by 7 bases; unmatched bases: 13.

This clonotype was seen more than once but under ten times. This rearrangement joins TRBV10-3 to TRBJ1-6; D uncertain. This CDR3 is built from 13 residues. V was pared by 0 bases and J by 6 bases, with 3 bases between. Germline V gives CDR1 ENHRY, CDR2 SYGVKD. Here the CDR3 reads CAISESPNSPLHF. The DNA of the CDR3 is TGTGCCATCAGTGAGTCTCCTAATTCACCCCTCCACTTT.

This clonotype was picked up a small number of times. V usage is TRBV5-1 and J usage is TRBJ2-2, with 14 bases that match TRBD2. The germline V gene has CDR1 SGHRS and CDR2 YFSETQ. J lost 3 bases, V lost 2 bases, and 18 bases had no gene match. This CDR3 has 22 amino acids. The CDR3 DNA reads TGCGCCAGCAGCTTTGGGTACCTTCGGGGACTAGCGGGAGAAGCGGACACCGGGGAGCTGTTTTTT. Its translation: CASSFGYLRGLAGEADTGELFF.

This clonotype appeared a few times. The rearrangement links TRBV12-3 or TRBV12-4 to TRBJ1-2; no clear D gene. The CDR3 runs 13 residues. V lost 5 bases, J lost 6 bases, and 13 bases lay in between. The CDR3 DNA follows: TGTGCCAGCAGTGTGGACCGAGCTCATGGCTACACCTTC. Amino acid sequence: CASSVDRAHGYTF.

The chain carries TRBV12-3 or TRBV12-4 and TRBJ2-6; D is unclear. The length of the CDR3 is 13 residues. The ends were cut back, 2 bases at V and 6 bases at J, with 5 bases in the middle. CDR3 nucleotides: TGTGCCAGCAGTTTAATGGCGGCCAACGTCCTGACTTTC. Its protein product is CASSLMAANVLTF.

The CDR3 is CASSQGTNYNEQFF. CDR3 sequence (DNA): TGCGCCAGCAGCCAAGGGACTAATTACAATGAGCAGTTCTTC. This chain links TRBV5-1 with TRBJ2-1, with 7 nucleotides matching TRBD2. V gave up 4 bases and J gave up 4 bases; unmatched junction bases: 5. This CDR3 spans 14 amino acids. Looked up from germline, CDR1 is SGHRS and CDR2 is YFSETQ.

This clonotype came up a few times. V and J are TRBV12-3 or TRBV12-4 and TRBJ2-5, with D tentatively TRBD1 or TRBD2 (6 bases each). V shed 7 bases and J shed 2 bases, with 11 bases lying between them. The CDR3 has 13 amino acids. Here the CDR3 reads CASTAGQQETQYF. The DNA of the CDR3 is TGTGCCAGCACCGCGGGACAACAAGAGACCCAGTACTTC.

V and J are TRBV2 and TRBJ2-5; D is unresolved. This CDR3 is built from 14 residues. Germline CDR1 reads SNHLY; CDR2 reads FYNNEI. Between the trimmed V and J ends, which lost 5 bases and 3 bases, there was a span of 13 bases. This CDR3 reads CASSSRRVEETQYF. DNA of the CDR3: TGTGCCAGCAGTTCTCGTAGGGTAGAAGAGACCCAGTACTTC. Using reference TRBV2 and TRBJ2-5 for the parts outside the CDR3, the full variable domain is EPEVTQTPSHQVTQMGQEVILRCVPISNHLYFYWYRQILGQKVEFLVSFYNNEISEKSEIFDDQFSVERPDGSNFTLKIRSTKLEDSAMYFCASSSRRVEETQYFGPGTRLLVL.

This sequence joins TRBV20-1 and TRBJ2-5, with D tentatively TRBD2 (6 bases). V was cut by 3 bases and J by 4 bases, with 27 bases left in between. Germline CDR1 is DFQATT and CDR2 is SNEGSKA (reference sequence). This CDR3 contains 18 residues. CDR3 bases: TGCAGTGCTAGTAGGCCCCGGGGACTGAAGAAGGTGGGAGAGACCCAGTACTTC. Residues: CSASRPRGLKKVGETQYF.

The sample holds a few counts of this clonotype. The chain joins TRBV20-1 to TRBJ2-3; 7 bases match TRBD2. This CDR3 is 16 amino acids long. With 6 bases clipped from V and 0 bases from J, the junction kept 12 bases outside the gene matches. Germline CDR1 DFQATT, CDR2 SNEGSKA (reference sequence). Here the CDR3 DNA reads TGCAGTGCCAAACACCTCGGGGGGACTAGCACAGATACGCAGTATTTT. Protein sequence: CSAKHLGGTSTDTQYF.

V is TRBV12-3 or TRBV12-4 and J is TRBJ2-3, with TRBD1 matching 7 bases. V trimming: 4 bases; J trimming: 2 bases; junction bases outside the gene matches: 9. This CDR3 spans 16 amino acids. This chain's CDR3 is CASSSRRQGITDTQYF. DNA for the CDR3: TGTGCCAGCAGTTCTCGGAGACAGGGAATCACAGATACGCAGTATTTT.